Listed here is a single T cell receptor (beta chain). How the authors handled the data: Amplification of reference gene primers was used by the study to estimate nucleated cell counts. TCRdb keeps only in-frame clones here, not all; method: immunoSEQ multiplex PCR. D and trimming come from the DNA, and the V and J calls and clone size come from that table. Of around 70,000 clones in the sample, roughly 80% were seen once. This entry comes from a study of blood T cell repertoires in COVID-19. Study summary: The origin of the acute and convalescent COVID-19 samples was the United States, Italy and Spain. PBMCs, B-cell-depleted T cells, or T cells provided the cDNA or gDNA that made up the material.

The receptor was isolated from a woman aged 80 or older with active or convalescent COVID-19. Sequencing was done on a sample of peripheral blood.

Here the CDR3 DNA reads TGTGCCAGCACCATTGCCGGGACAGCTAATGAAAAACTGTTTTTT. Protein: CASTIAGTANEKLFF. V gene TRBV2 combines with J gene TRBJ1-4, with 7 bases lining up with TRBD1. This CDR3 has 15 residues. Germline CDR1 reads SNHLY; CDR2 reads FYNNEI. The V gene end was trimmed by 7 bases and the J gene end by 3 bases; junction bases not matched to a gene: 8.